One TCR beta chain is described in this entry. The specificity of this receptor is unknown. No base qualities exist here, and no much larger clone lies one base off it. The data belong to a study of cytomegalovirus exposure and HLA in healthy donors (TCRdb year 2017). For context, the study as a whole: An earlier analysis of 587 of the donors reported approximately 280 Gb of sequence data and around 100 million unique TCR beta sequences obtained from some 170 million T cells. Roughly 300 gigabases of sequencing data and tens of millions of unique TCR sequences were included in an early release covering several hundred HLA-typed donors. An earlier analysis of 587 of the donors used high-throughput TCR beta sequencing to judge whether each TCR beta V gene segment behaved as functional or pseudogenic. In a later genetic analysis, genome-wide SNP genotypes for about three fifths of the 666 donors were used, and that subset was treated as a discovery cohort. The study profiled the T cell repertoires of hundreds of subjects by immunosequencing and related them to cytomegalovirus serostatus. Because of strong linkage in the cohort, 5 or 6 DR-DQ haplotypes were treated as single units for association and clustering. The study combined high-throughput TCR immunosequencing, statistical association of individual TCRs with disease status, and machine learning to predict cytomegalovirus infection status. All discovery cohort repertoires had been generated on a single sequencing platform. Rather than drawing on any new phenotypic data, the later analysis identified candidate immune exposures from TCR beta sequences and the way those sequences occurred across donors. Among some 400 genotyped donors of the cohort, an average of roughly 230,000 unique TCR beta nucleotide sequences was sequenced per donor, of which about 19% were non-productive. The study aimed to test whether signatures of past pathogen exposure could be identified by cataloging public T cell receptors. Donor age, sex, ethnicity and CMV serostatus were collected together with the repertoire data. Along with the approximately 620-subject first cohort, a separate validation cohort of over a hundred different subjects was used. In a later analysis, previously published TCR beta repertoires from several hundred donors were re-analyzed and high-resolution HLA genotyping was added so that TCR occurrence patterns could be studied. Class I and class II HLA loci were covered by the typing at four-digit resolution. Typing coverage differed by locus: A, B, C, DRB1 and DQB1 were typed in about 629-640 donors, DQA1 in about 510, DPA1 in 600 to 610, and DPB1 in 400 to 480. Of the approximately 400 genotyped donors, less than 85% were placed in the genetic ancestry cluster associated with self-reported Caucasian donors. What the work shows at the level of the full study, not this receptor alone: The 87-base-pair reads could not distinguish some IMGT-functional V segments, including TRBV6-2 and TRBV6-3, so those segments were excluded. V-gene and J-gene trimming of TCR beta chains was associated with a missense DCLRE1C variant in a later genetic analysis, and the association was replicated in an independent cohort. At a false discovery rate of 0.05, a later analysis linked fewer than 20,000 TCR beta sequences to specific HLA alleles. In a later analysis, most CMV-associated TCR beta chains were found to appear HLA-restricted, with HLA associations seemingly driven largely by CMV exposure. Sequencing depth was assumed to be roughly uniform across donors in the presence/absence analyses, though that assumption may not hold. Most TCR sequences were observed very rarely across donors, whereas some public TCRs were present in many individuals. Because counts were too low, roughly 16 rarely observed V segments, including chromosome 9 orphons, were left out of the earlier analysis of 500 to 650 of the donors. Immune exposure information for the cohort was limited to CMV serostatus. The study listed 164 TCR beta chains as associated with cytomegalovirus. In both the original and validation cohorts, the classifier was reported to diagnose cytomegalovirus status with high specificity and sensitivity. A cluster of highly shared sequence variants was judged likely to be a technical artifact of the sequencing pipeline. The cohort was sequenced for TCR beta chains only, and without alpha or paired-chain data the features that could be detected were limited. In vitro tests confirmed that a few of the cytomegalovirus-associated TCR beta chains recognize cytomegalovirus antigens. A later genetic analysis reported fewer N-insertions in productive TCRs among donors in an Asian-associated ancestry cluster than the roughly 700-donor mean. Several of the top co-occurrence clusters appeared to be linked to parvovirus B19, influenza, CMV and Epstein-Barr virus, according to a later analysis. Broadly in line with IMGT annotations, most TCR beta V segments showed up in productive rearrangements about 87% or about 30% of the time in an earlier analysis of a few hundred of the donors. A further reported finding was that TCR beta sequences accurately predicted the HLA-A and HLA-B alleles for most subjects in the first cohort. In a later analysis, HLA-associated TCR beta chains showed more clonal expansion and lower generation probabilities than non-associated chains that were equally common. According to a later analysis, TCR association rates differed among HLA loci, with DRB1 alleles showing the most associated TCRs and HLA-C alleles showing the fewest. Strong co-occurrence of HLA alleles, especially DR and DQ, made assigning TCR associations to individual alleles difficult. Linkage disequilibrium might explain the correlated functional status among segregating V segments, but an unknown experimental factor could not be excluded. The authors suggested that the approach could potentially be extended to other disease states and immunological phenotypes. HLA typing was unavailable for some donors at each locus, so association tests used only the typed subset.

Libraries came from the immunoSEQ multiplex PCR assay. The multiplex PCR relied on a mix of 60 forward primers for TCR Vbeta segments and 13 reverse primers for TCR Jbeta segments. A multiplex PCR assay on genomic DNA amplified the CDR3 region of rearranged TCR beta genes. Amplified TCR beta libraries were sequenced as 87-base-pair reads on the Illumina HiSeq System. Regarding the original processing steps: A later analysis tallied 70 million to 100 million unique TCR beta chains across the 660 or so repertoires, and about 12 million of those chains were shared by two or more donors. Raw reads were error-corrected and collapsed into unique sequences with a nearest-neighbor algorithm that merged closely related sequences to remove PCR and sequencing errors. Alignment of CDR3 sequences to IMGT reference sequences was used to assign V, D and J gene segments. For a sequence to be retained, a match of at least six nucleotides was required to both a V gene segment and a J gene segment. A rearrangement was called productive if the CDR3 had no stop codons and remained in frame with V and J, and every other rearrangement was called non-productive. Following IMGT convention, CDR3 was defined as the stretch from the second conserved V-encoded cysteine to the conserved J-encoded phenylalanine. Sequences without an unambiguous match to a single V gene segment were excluded from the earlier analysis of over 500 of the donors. An earlier analysis of a few hundred of the donors called V segments functional above 56.7% productive rearrangements and segregating when the between-donor standard deviation exceeded 5%. A statistical classification framework was developed to diagnose cytomegalovirus status using the catalog of TCR beta chain sequences. In a later analysis, V and J genes were assigned by comparing TCR nucleotide sequences against IMGT/GENE-DB human TR gene sequences. In a later analysis, CDR3 sequences and most-parsimonious VDJ recombination scenarios were assigned using the TCRdist pipeline. A later analysis defined each TCR beta chain by its CDR3 amino acid sequence plus V-gene family, and excluded reads lacking a unique V-gene family. In a later analysis, around 600 highly shared, low-generation-probability nucleotide sequences were removed to address suspected cross-contamination and a sequencing artifact. For each public chain, a later analysis derived a clonal expansion index from normalized ranks of inferred template counts within each repertoire. In a later analysis, generation probabilities were computed with a VDJ recombination model fitted to out-of-frame rearrangements, and the resulting probabilities were checked against IGoR. Hypergeometric tests were used in a later analysis to score TCR-TCR, TCR-HLA and TCR-CMV co-occurrence, with a repertoire-size bias correction applied to the TCR pairs. To estimate false discovery rates, a later analysis permuted the HLA or CMV assignments 20 times. In a later analysis, co-occurring TCRs were grouped with DBSCAN, and TCRdist sequence similarity was added when clustering was performed within HLA-allele-positive subsets. For co-occurrence clustering, repertoires with fewer than 30,000 or more than 120,000 public chains were excluded, along with about five repertoires with anomalous nucleotide sharing. TCRdb holds this immuneACCESS table with in-frame rearrangements only. Some clones are missing; in checked studies, unresolved V genes explain under half, and the rest has no known cause. The D gene and trimming were derived from the DNA, and the V and J assignments and clone size from that table. This sample has 140,000 to 150,000 clones in its table, and approximately 91% of those were observed once. The ten biggest clones cover roughly 0.5% of the sample.

The germline V gene sets CDR1 to MNHEY and CDR2 to SVGAGI. At the junction V is shortened by 0 bases and J by 4 bases, with 13 bases in between. Measured from the cysteine to the phenylalanine, the CDR3 is 15 residues long. The sequence is cut down to CDR3 DNA, 45 bases in frame from base 1. In total, 666 healthy bone marrow donors made up the cohort. Cohort members were all nominally healthy when sampled, although unrecorded immune exposures were likely present. The donor was CMV seronegative and belonged to the group of around 400 seronegative cohort members. A peripheral blood sample was provided by each donor, and peripheral blood mononuclear cells were used for TCR beta sequencing. The Qiagen DNeasy Blood Extraction Kit was used to extract genomic DNA from the blood cell samples.

This receptor was obtained from a woman aged 35 to 49 in good health and CMV-seronegative. What was sequenced was PBMCs. Rearrangement joined TRBV6-5 to TRBJ2-7, with the D gene uncertain. The DNA sequence is given as TGTGCCAGCAGTTACTCTTCAGCGAAACCTTACGAGCAGTACTTC. This gives the protein CASSYSSAKPYEQYF.